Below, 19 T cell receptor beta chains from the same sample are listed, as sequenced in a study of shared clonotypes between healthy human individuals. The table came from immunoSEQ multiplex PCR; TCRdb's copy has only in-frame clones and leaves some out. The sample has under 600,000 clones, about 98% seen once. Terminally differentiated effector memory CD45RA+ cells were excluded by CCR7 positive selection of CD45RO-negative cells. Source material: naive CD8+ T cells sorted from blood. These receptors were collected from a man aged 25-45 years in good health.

CDR3 sequence: CASSPRGPTYNEQFF. The CDR3 DNA follows: TGTGCCAGCAGCCCGAGGGGCCCTACCTACAATGAGCAGTTCTTC. The rearrangement joins TRBV7-6 to TRBJ2-1; the D gene could be TRBD1 or TRBD2 (5 bases each). This CDR3 region has 15 residues. V lost 5 bases to trimming and J lost 2 bases, with 13 bases between them. Germline assignment: CDR1 SGHVS and CDR2 FNYEAQ.

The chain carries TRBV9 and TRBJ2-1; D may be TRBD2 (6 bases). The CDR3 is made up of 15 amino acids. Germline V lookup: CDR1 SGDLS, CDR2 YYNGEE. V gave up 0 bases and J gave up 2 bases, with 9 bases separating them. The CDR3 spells CASSVAGDPYNEQFF. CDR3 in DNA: TGTGCCAGCAGCGTAGCGGGAGACCCCTACAATGAGCAGTTCTTC.

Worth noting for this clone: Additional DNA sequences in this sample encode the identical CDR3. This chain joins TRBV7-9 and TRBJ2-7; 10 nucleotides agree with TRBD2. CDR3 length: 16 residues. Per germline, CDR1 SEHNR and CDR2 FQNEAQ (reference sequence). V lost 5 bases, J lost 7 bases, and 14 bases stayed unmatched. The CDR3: CASSPSSLAGEYEQYF. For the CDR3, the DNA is TGTGCCAGCAGCCCCTCTTCTCTAGCGGGAGAGTATGAGCAGTACTTC.

The CDR3 nucleotides read TGTGCCAGCAGCCAAGGGACAGGGGTTTCCTACGAGCAGTACTTC. Translated, it gives CASSQGTGVSYEQYF. The chain joins TRBV14 to TRBJ2-7; the match to TRBD1 covers 9 bases. CDR1 and CDR2 from the germline V gene are SGHDN and FVKESK. V lost 1 base, J lost 1 base, and 2 bases stayed unmatched. The CDR3 sequence is 15 residues long.

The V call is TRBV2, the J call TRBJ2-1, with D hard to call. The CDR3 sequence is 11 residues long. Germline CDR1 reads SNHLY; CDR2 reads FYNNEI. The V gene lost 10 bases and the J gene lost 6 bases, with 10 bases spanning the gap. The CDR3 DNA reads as TGTGCCATTGAGGCTGGCAATGAGCAGTTCTTC. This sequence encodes CAIEAGNEQFF.

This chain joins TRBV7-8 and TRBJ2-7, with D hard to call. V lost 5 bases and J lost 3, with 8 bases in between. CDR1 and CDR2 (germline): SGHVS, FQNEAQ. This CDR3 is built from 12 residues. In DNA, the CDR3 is TGTGCCAGCAGCATAAACCACTACGAGCAGTACTTC. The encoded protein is CASSINHYEQYF.

The CDR3 coding sequence is TGTGCCAGCAGCTTAGACGGGGTATTGAACGAGCAGTACTTC. This sequence encodes CASSLDGVLNEQYF. The V and J genes are TRBV7-9 and TRBJ2-7; D may be TRBD2 (5 bases). Trimming shortened V by 1 base and J by 5 bases, and 12 bases separated the two germline ends. This CDR3 comprises 14 residues. Germline CDR1 SEHNR, CDR2 FQNEAQ (reference sequence).

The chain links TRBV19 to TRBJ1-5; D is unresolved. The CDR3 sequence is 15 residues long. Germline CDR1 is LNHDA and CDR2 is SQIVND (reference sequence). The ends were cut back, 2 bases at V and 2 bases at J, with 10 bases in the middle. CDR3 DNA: TGTGCCAGTAGTATATCCCAGAGGGGCAATCAGCCCCAGCATTTT. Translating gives CASSISQRGNQPQHF.

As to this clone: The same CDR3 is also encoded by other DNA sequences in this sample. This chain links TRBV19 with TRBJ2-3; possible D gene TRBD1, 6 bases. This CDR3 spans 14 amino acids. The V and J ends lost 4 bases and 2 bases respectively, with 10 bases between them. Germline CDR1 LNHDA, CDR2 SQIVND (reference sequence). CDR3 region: CASSRQGSTDTQYF. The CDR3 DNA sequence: TGTGCCAGTAGTAGGCAGGGGTCCACAGATACGCAGTATTTT.

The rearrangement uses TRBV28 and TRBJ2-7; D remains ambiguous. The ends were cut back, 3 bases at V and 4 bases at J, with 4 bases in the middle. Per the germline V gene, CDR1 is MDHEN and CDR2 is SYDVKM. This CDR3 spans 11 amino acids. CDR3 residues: CASSFKYEQYF. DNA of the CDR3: TGTGCCAGCAGTTTTAAGTACGAGCAGTACTTC.

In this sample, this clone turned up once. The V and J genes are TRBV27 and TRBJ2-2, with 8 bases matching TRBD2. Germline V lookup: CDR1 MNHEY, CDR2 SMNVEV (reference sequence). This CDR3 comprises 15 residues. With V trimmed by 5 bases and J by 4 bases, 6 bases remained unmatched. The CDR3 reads CASSPTSGFTGELFF. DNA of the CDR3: TGTGCCAGCAGTCCTACTAGCGGTTTCACCGGGGAGCTGTTTTTT.

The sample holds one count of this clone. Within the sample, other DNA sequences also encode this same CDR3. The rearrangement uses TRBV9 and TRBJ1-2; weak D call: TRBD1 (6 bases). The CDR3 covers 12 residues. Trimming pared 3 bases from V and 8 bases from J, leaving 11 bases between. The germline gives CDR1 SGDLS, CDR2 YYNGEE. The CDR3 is CASSDRVYGYTF. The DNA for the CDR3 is TGTGCCAGCAGCGACAGGGTGTACGGCTACACCTTC.

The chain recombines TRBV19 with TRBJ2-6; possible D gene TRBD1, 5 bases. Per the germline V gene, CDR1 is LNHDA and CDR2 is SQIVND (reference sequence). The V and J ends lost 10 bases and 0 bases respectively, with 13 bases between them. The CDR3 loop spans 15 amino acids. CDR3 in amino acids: CATNPGNSGANVLTF. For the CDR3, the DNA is TGTGCCACTAACCCAGGGAACTCTGGGGCCAACGTCCTGACTTTC.

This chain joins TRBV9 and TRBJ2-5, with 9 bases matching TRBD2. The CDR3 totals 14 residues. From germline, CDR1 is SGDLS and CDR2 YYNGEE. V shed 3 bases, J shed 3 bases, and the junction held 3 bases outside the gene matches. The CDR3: CASSAWTSEETQYF. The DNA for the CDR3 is TGTGCCAGCAGCGCGTGGACTAGCGAAGAGACCCAGTACTTC.

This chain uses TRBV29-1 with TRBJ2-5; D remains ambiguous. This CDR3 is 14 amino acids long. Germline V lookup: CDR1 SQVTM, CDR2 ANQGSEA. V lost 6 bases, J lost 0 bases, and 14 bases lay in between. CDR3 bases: TGCAGCGTCATACCGACCGAGTACCAAGAGACCCAGTACTTC. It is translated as CSVIPTEYQETQYF.

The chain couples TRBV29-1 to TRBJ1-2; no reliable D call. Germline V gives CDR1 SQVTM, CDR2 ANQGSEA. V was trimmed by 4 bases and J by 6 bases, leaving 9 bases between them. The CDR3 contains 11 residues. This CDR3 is CSVAGYDGYTF. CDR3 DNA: TGCAGCGTTGCCGGTTACGATGGCTACACCTTC.

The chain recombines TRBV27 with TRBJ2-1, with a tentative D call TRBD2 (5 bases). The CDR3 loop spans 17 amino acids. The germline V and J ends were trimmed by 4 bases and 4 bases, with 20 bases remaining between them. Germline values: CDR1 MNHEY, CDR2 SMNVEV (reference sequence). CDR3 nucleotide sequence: TGTGCCAGCAGTTCGGTCGCTAGCAGATATCTATACAATGAGCAGTTCTTC. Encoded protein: CASSSVASRYLYNEQFF.

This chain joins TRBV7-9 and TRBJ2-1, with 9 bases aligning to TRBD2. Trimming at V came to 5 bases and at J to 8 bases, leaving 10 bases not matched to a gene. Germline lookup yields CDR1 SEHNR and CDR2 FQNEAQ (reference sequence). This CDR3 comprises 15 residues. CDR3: CASSPEGGRADEQFF. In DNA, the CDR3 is TGTGCCAGCAGCCCCGAAGGCGGGAGGGCCGATGAGCAGTTCTTC.

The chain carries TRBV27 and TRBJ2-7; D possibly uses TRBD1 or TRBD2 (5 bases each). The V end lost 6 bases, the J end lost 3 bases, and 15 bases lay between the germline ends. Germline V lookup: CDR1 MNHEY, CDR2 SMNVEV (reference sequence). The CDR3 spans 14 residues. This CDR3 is CASSPSGTHYEQYF. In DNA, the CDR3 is TGTGCCAGCAGCCCTTCCGGGACGCACTACGAGCAGTACTTC.